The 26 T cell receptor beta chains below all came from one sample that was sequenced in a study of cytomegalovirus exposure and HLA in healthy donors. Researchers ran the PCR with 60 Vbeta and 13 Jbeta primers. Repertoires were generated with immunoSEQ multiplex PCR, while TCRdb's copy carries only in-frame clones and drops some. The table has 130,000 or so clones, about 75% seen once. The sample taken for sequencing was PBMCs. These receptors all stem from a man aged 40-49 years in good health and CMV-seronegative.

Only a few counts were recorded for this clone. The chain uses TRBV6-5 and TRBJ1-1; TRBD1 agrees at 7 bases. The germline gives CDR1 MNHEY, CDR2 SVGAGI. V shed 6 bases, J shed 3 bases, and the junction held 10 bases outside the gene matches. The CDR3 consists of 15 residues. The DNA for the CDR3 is TGTGCCAGCAGCCCCAGGACAGGTCTCCACACTGAAGCTTTCTTT. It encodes CASSPRTGLHTEAFF.

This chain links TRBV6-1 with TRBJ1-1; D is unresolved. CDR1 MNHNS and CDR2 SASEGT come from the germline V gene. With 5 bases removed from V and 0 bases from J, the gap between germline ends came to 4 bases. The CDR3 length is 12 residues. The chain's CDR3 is CASSRLNTEAFF. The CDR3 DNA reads TGTGCCAGCAGTCGGTTGAACACTGAAGCTTTCTTT.

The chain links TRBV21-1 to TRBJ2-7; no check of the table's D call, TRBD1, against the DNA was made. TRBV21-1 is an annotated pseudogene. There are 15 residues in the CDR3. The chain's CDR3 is CASSTDKDSSYEQYF. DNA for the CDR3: TGTGCCAGCAGCACCGACAAGGACAGTTCCTACGAGCAGTACTTC.

The CDR3 DNA sequence: TGTGCCAGCAGGCAGGGCAATGAGCAGTTCTTC. It translates to CASRQGNEQFF. The chain joins TRBV6-6 to TRBJ2-1; D possibly corresponds to TRBD1 (5 bases). Per germline, CDR1 MNHNY and CDR2 SVGAGI (reference sequence). V lost 6 bases to trimming and J lost 6 bases, with 6 bases between them. This CDR3 region has 11 residues.

The CDR3 bases are TGTGCCAGCAGCTCGGACAGTTCCTACGAGCAGTACTTC. It yields the protein CASSSDSSYEQYF. The chain links TRBV11-3 to TRBJ2-7, with D maybe TRBD1 (6 bases). Trimming took 4 bases from V and 1 from J, leaving 8 bases between them. Germline-derived CDR1 and CDR2 are SGHNT and YENEEA. The CDR3 consists of 13 residues.

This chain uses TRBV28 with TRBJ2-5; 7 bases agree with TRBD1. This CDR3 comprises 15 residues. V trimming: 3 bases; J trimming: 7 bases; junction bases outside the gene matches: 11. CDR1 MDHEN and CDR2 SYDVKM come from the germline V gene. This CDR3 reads CASSFADGTVGTQYF. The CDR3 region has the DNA TGTGCCAGCAGTTTTGCCGATGGGACAGTTGGGACCCAGTACTTC.

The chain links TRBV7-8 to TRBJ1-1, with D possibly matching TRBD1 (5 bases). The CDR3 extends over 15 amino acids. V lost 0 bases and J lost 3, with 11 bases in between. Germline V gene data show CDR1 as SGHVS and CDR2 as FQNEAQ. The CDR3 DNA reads TGTGCCAGCAGCTTAGCGTCAGGACACTACACTGAAGCTTTCTTT. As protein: CASSLASGHYTEAFF. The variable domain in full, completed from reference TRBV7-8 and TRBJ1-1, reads GAGVSQSPRYKVAKRGQDVALRCDPISGHVSLFWYQQALGQGPEFLTYFQNEAQLDKSGLPSDRFFAERPEGSVSTLKIQRTQQEDSAVYLCASSLASGHYTEAFFGQGTRLTVV.

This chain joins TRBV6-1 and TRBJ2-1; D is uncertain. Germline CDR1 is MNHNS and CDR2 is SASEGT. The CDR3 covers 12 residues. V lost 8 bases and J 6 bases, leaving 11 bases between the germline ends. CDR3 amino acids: CASSSLINEQFF. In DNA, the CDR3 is TGTGCCAGCTCGAGCCTTATCAATGAGCAGTTCTTC.

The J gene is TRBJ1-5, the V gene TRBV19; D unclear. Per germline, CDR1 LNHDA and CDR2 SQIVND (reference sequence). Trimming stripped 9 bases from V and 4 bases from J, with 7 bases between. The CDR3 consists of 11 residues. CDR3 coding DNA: TGTGCCAGAGAAGAGAATCAGCCCCAGCATTTT. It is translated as CAREENQPQHF.

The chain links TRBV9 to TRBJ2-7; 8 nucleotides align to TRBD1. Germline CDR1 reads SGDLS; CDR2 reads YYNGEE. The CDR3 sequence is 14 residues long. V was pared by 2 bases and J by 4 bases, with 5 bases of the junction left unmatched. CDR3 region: CASSVSTGVYEQYF. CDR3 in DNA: TGTGCCAGCAGCGTCTCGACAGGGGTTTACGAGCAGTACTTC.

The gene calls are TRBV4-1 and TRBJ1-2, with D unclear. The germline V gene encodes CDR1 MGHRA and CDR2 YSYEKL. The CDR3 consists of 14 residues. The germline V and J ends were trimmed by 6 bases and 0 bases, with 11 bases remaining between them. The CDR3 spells CASRPAETNYGYTF. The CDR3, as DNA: TGCGCCAGCAGGCCGGCGGAAACTAACTATGGCTACACCTTC.

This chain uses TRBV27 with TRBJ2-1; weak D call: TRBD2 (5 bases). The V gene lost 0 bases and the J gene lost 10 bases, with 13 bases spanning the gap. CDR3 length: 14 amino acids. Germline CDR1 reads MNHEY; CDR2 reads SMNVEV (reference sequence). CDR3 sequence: CASSLSEEDEEQFF. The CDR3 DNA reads TGTGCCAGCAGTTTATCGGAGGAGGACGAGGAGCAGTTCTTC.

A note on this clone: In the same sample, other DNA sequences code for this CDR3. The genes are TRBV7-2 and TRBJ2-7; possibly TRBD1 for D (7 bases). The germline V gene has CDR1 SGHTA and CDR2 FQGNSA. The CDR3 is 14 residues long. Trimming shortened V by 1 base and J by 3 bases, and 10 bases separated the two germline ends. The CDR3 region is CASSLGQGGYEQYF. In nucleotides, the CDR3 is TGTGCCAGCAGCTTAGGACAGGGAGGCTACGAGCAGTACTTC.

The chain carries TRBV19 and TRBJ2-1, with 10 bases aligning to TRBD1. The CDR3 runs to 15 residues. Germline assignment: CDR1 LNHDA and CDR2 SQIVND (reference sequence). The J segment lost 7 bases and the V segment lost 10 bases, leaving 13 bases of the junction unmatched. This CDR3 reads CATHRGTGAWNEQFF. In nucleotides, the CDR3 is TGTGCCACTCATCGGGGGACAGGGGCTTGGAATGAGCAGTTCTTC.

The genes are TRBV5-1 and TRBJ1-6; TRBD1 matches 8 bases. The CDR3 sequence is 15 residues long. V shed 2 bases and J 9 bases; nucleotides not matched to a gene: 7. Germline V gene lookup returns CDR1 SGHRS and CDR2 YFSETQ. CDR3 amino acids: CASSLLGTGASPLHF. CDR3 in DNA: TGCGCCAGCAGCTTACTTGGGACAGGTGCTTCACCCCTCCACTTT.

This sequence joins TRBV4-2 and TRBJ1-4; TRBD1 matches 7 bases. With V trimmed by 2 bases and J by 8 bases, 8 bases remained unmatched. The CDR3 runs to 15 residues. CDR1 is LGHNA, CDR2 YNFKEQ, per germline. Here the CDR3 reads CASSQRTQTGEKLFF. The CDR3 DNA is TGTGCCAGCAGCCAACGGACCCAGACAGGGGAAAAACTGTTTTTT.

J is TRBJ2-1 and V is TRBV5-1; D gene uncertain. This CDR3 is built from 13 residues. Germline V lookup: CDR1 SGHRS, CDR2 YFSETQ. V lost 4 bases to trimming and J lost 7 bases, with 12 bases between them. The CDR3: CASSPLTQNEQFF. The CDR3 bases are TGCGCCAGCAGCCCTCTGACTCAAAATGAGCAGTTCTTC.

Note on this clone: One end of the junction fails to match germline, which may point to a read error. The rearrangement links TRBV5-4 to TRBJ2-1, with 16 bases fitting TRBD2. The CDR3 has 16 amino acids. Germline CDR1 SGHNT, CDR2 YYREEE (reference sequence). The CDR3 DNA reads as TGTGCCAGCAGGTTGGGACTAGCGGGGGGGCGGAATGAGCAGTTCTTC. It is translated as CASRLGLAGGRNEQFF. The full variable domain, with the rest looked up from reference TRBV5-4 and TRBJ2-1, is ETGVTQSPTHLIKTRGQQVTLRCSSQSGHNTVSWYQQALGQGPQFIFQYYREEENGRGNFPPRFSGLQFPNYSSELNVNALELDDSALYLCASRLGLAGGRNEQFFGPGTRLTVL.

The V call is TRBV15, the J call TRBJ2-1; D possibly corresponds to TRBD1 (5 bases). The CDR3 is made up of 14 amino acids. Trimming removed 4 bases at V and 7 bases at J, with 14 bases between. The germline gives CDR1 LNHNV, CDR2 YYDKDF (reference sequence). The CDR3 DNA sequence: TGTGCCACCAGCACACCGACAGCCCAAAATGAGCAGTTCTTC. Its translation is CATSTPTAQNEQFF.

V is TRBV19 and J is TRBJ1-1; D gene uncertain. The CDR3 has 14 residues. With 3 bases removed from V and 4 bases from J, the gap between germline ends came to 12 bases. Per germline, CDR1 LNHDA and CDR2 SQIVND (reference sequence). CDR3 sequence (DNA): TGTGCCAGTAGTATTATCGCGGGGATCACTGAAGCTTTCTTT. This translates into CASSIIAGITEAFF.

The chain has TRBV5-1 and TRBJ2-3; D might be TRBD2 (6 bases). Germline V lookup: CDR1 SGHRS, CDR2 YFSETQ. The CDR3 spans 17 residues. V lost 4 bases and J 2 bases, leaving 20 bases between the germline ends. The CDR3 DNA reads TGCGCCAGCAGCCCGCCGGGAGCGTCTCCGGTCACAGATACGCAGTATTTT. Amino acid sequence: CASSPPGASPVTDTQYF.

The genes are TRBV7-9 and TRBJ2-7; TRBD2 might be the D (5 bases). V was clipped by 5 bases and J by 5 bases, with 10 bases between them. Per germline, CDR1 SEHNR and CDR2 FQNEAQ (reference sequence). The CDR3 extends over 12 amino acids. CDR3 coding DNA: TGTGCCAGCAGCCCCCTCGGGGACGAGCAGTACTTC. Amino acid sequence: CASSPLGDEQYF.

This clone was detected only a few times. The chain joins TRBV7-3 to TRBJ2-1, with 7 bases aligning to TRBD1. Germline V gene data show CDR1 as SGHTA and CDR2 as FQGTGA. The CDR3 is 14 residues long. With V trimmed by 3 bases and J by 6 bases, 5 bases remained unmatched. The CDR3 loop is CASSFQTGSNEQFF. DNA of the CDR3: TGTGCCAGCAGCTTCCAGACAGGGTCCAATGAGCAGTTCTTC.

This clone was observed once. CDR3 amino acids: CASSPGPNYGYTF. DNA for the CDR3: TGTGCCAGCAGCCCAGGCCCCAACTATGGCTACACCTTC. The chain carries TRBV7-9 and TRBJ1-2; D not certain. The CDR3 extends over 13 amino acids. The germline gives CDR1 SEHNR, CDR2 FQNEAQ (reference sequence). V dropped 5 bases and J dropped 2 bases, with 9 bases sitting between them.

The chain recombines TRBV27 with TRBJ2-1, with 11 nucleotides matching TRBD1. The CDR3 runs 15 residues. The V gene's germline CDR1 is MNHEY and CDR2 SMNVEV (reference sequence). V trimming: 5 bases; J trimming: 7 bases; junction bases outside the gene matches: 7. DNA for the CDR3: TGTGCCAGCAGTGTCGGGACAGGGGGTCGGAATGAGCAGTTCTTC. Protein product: CASSVGTGGRNEQFF.

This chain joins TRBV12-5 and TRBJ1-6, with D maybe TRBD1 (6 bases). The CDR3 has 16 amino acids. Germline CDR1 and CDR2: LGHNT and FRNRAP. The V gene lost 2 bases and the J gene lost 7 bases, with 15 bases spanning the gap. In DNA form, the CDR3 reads TGTGCTAGTGGTTTGAGGGCAAGGGGGTACAATTCACCCCTCCACTTT. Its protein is CASGLRARGYNSPLHF. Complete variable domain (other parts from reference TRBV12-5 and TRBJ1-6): DARVTQTPRHKVTEMGQEVTMRCQPILGHNTVFWYRQTMMQGLELLAYFRNRAPLDDSGMPKDRFSAEMPDATLATLKIQPSEPRDSAVYFCASGLRARGYNSPLHFGNGTRLTVT.